What follows is one T cell receptor beta chain and its context. Its antigen is currently unknown. These data belong to a study of T-cell memory formation after mild COVID-19. Study at large: There were largely donor-specific TCR clusters.

The 5'RACE method, run with constant-segment primers, produced TCR alpha and TCR beta cDNA libraries (carrying sample barcodes and UMIs). TCRdb reprocessed the 5' RACE reads via MiXCR and lists one record per CDR3 protein. The table lists about 180,000 distinct CDR3 sequences, 18% of them singletons. With 0 bases removed from V and 5 bases from J, the gap between germline ends came to 13 bases. The CDR3 contains 15 residues. Germline V gene lookup returns CDR1 MNHNS and CDR2 SASEGT. Regarding the study as a whole: Second-wave clones reaching peak frequency on day 37 lacked confirmed SARS-CoV-2 specificity. CD4/CD8 balance characterized clones contracting day 15 to 85, and CD4+ skew characterized later expanders.

The receptor was isolated from a man younger than 35 who had mild COVID-19 (a few samples of this study predate the infection). Cell type and time point are not known. The chain carries TRBV6-1 and TRBJ2-5; D remains ambiguous. The sample consisted of PBMCs or a T cell subset sorted from them (not recorded which). The CDR3 region has the DNA TGTGCCAGCAGTGAAGCGGACCCAGTGGGGGAGACCCAGTACTTC. It specifies CASSEADPVGETQYF.